These T cell receptor beta chains were read from a single sample in a study of blood T cell repertoires in COVID-19. Assay: immunoSEQ multiplex PCR; the TCRdb copy retains only in-frame clones and omits some. The sample comprises about 140,000 clones, roughly 84% of which are singletons, and less than 9% rests with the top ten. Specimen: peripheral blood. The receptors shown here come from a man aged 30 to 39 with COVID-19, enrolled during active disease. Both conserved end residues are part of each CDR3. D genes are given only for firm matches. A row's size may be missing; if present it is once, few, many or a size class.

j_call,d_call,clone_size,v_call,cdr3_nt,cdr3_aa
TRBJ1-2,TRBD1,NA,TRBV29-1,TGCAGCGCGGGACAGGGAAAGGATGGCTACACCTTC,CSAGQGKDGYTF
TRBJ1-1,NA,NA,TRBV9,TGTGCCAGCAGCGGCCAGGTGATCAACACTGAAGCTTTCTTT,CASSGQVINTEAFF
TRBJ2-3,NA,NA,TRBV7-3,TGTGCCAGCGCCCTCTTCCTATACAGGGCCACAGATACGCAGTATTTT,CASALFLYRATDTQYF
TRBJ2-1,NA,NA,TRBV2,TGTGCCAGCAGTCCTCTAGCATTGTACAATGAGCAGTTCTTC,CASSPLALYNEQFF
TRBJ2-1,TRBD1,NA,TRBV9,TGTGCCAGCAGCGTTAGACAGGGATATGAGCAGTTCTTC,CASSVRQGYEQFF
TRBJ1-4,TRBD1,NA,TRBV28,TGTGCCAGCAATTCTGGACAGGGCACTAATGAAAAACTGTTTTTT,CASNSGQGTNEKLFF
TRBJ1-1,TRBD1,NA,TRBV12-3/TRBV12-4,TGTGCCAGCAGAGAGGGGGCTTACACTGAAGCTTTCTTT,CASREGAYTEAFF
TRBJ2-2,NA,NA,TRBV5-1,TGCGCCAGCAGCCCCTTACGTATTGCGTTTGGTGGGGAGCTGTTTTTT,CASSPLRIAFGGELFF
TRBJ2-1,NA,once,TRBV6-1,TGTGCCAGCAGTGAAGGTCGGGGTTTGGGATCCTACAATGAGCAGTTCTTC,CASSEGRGLGSYNEQFF
TRBJ2-7,TRBD2,once,TRBV3-1/TRBV3-2,TGTGCCAGCAGCCAAGGGCTTAAGGTAGCGGGATACTACGAGCAGTACTTC,CASSQGLKVAGYYEQYF
TRBJ1-5,NA,NA,TRBV6-5,TGTGCCAGCAGTTTGTTAGCCAATCAGCCCCAGCATTTT,CASSLLANQPQHF
TRBJ2-2,NA,NA,TRBV30,TGTGCCTGGTATACCTCTAGCGCTGGCGGGGAGCTGTTTTTT,CAWYTSSAGGELFF
TRBJ1-1,TRBD1,NA,TRBV2,TGTGCCAGCAGGCCCGGCGGGACAGGGCAAAGGTTCGGTGAAGCTTTCTTT,CASRPGGTGQRFGEAFF
TRBJ2-7,NA,NA,TRBV6-2/TRBV6-3,TGTGCCAGCAGTTACCGGGCCCGGACAGATCTCTACGAGCAGTACTTC,CASSYRARTDLYEQYF
TRBJ2-7,NA,NA,TRBV29-1,TGCAGCGTTGAAGATTGGGAGAGTGGGCGCGGTGGGGAGCAGTACTTC,CSVEDWESGRGGEQYF
TRBJ2-5,NA,NA,TRBV4-1,TGCGCCAGCAGTAAACAGGGTCTGGAGACCCAGTACTTC,CASSKQGLETQYF
TRBJ2-7,NA,NA,TRBV11-3,TGTGCCAGCAGCCCGCGACCGGGGTCCTACGAGCAGTACTTC,CASSPRPGSYEQYF
TRBJ2-2,TRBD1,NA,TRBV9,TGTGCCAGCAGCGCCGGGACAGGGAACACCGGGGAGCTGTTTTTT,CASSAGTGNTGELFF
TRBJ1-5,NA,NA,TRBV4-2,TGTGCCAGCTCCGGCGCGGGGGGAGGTCAGCCCCAGCATTTT,CASSGAGGGQPQHF
TRBJ1-1,NA,NA,TRBV29-1,TGCAGCGTGCGGACAGATGGGAACACTGAAGCTTTCTTT,CSVRTDGNTEAFF
TRBJ2-2,TRBD2,NA,TRBV4-1,TGCGCCAGCAGCCAAGAAGCGGGAGGGCCCCTGTTTTTT,CASSQEAGGPLFF
TRBJ2-2,NA,NA,TRBV24-1,TGTGCCACCAGTGATGGCGGGACGGGTATCACCGGGGAGCTGTTTTTT,CATSDGGTGITGELFF
TRBJ2-4,TRBD2,NA,TRBV5-4,TGTGCCAGCAGCTTGGTCGGACTAGCTTCAAACATTCAGTACTTC,CASSLVGLASNIQYF
TRBJ2-1,TRBD2,NA,TRBV3-1/TRBV3-2,TGTGCCAGCAGCCAGGGACTAGCGGCCAGGAGCTCCTACAATGAGCAGTTCTTC,CASSQGLAARSSYNEQFF
TRBJ2-3,NA,many,TRBV6-5,TGTGCCAGCAGTTACGGCCCACCAGATACGCAGTATTTT,CASSYGPPDTQYF
TRBJ2-2,TRBD2,NA,TRBV5-4,TGTGCCAGCAGCTTAACCCTCCTAGCGGGACAGCTAAACACCGGGGAGCTGTTTTTT,CASSLTLLAGQLNTGELFF
TRBJ2-5,TRBD1,NA,TRBV11-2,TGTGCCAGCAGCTTAGGGGGACAGGGGGTAAAGACCCAGTACTTC,CASSLGGQGVKTQYF
TRBJ1-3,NA,NA,TRBV7-2,TGTGCCAGCAGCCTCGACAGGCCTACCCTTGGAAACACCATATATTTT,CASSLDRPTLGNTIYF
TRBJ2-7,NA,NA,TRBV9,TGTGCCAGCAGCCCGCGGGGGGACAGGGCTGCCTACGAGCAGTACTTC,CASSPRGDRAAYEQYF
TRBJ2-7,TRBD1,NA,TRBV7-3,TGTGCCATCGGCCGGGACAGGGGGCTCCAGTACTTC,CAIGRDRGLQYF
TRBJ1-3,NA,NA,TRBV19,TGTGCCAGTAGTCAAACAGCGGGGCGCTCTGGAAACACCATATATTTT,CASSQTAGRSGNTIYF
TRBJ2-5,TRBD2,NA,TRBV19,TGTGCCAGTAGCCGGCTGGGAGTGGCGGGAGAGAAGGAGACCCAGTACTTC,CASSRLGVAGEKETQYF
TRBJ1-4,TRBD1,NA,TRBV5-6,TGTGCCAGCAGCTTGGCCGGACAGGGGACCGTCTGGGCAAAACTGTTTTTT,CASSLAGQGTVWAKLFF
TRBJ2-7,TRBD2,NA,TRBV18,TGTGCCAGCTCACCTCTTCAGCTAGCGGGTTCCAACGAGCAGTACTTC,CASSPLQLAGSNEQYF
TRBJ2-7,TRBD2,once,TRBV18,TGTGCCAGCTCACCTTCTTCGTGGTCTAGCGGGCTCTACGAGCAGTACTTC,CASSPSSWSSGLYEQYF
TRBJ2-1,NA,NA,TRBV5-1,TGCGCCAGCAGCTTGGCTAATGGGGCCGTCTCCTACAATGAGCAGTTCTTC,CASSLANGAVSYNEQFF
TRBJ2-3,NA,few,TRBV6-5,TGTGCCAGCAGTAAGCTAGGTACAGATACGCAGTATTTT,CASSKLGTDTQYF
TRBJ1-5,NA,NA,TRBV28,TGTGCCAGCATCCAGGACGGGGATCAGCCCCAGCATTTT,CASIQDGDQPQHF
TRBJ2-2,TRBD1,NA,TRBV11-3,TGTGCCAGCAGCTTAGGACAGGGCAGCGGGGAGCTGTTTTTT,CASSLGQGSGELFF